This TCR beta chain was observed in a study of Graves' ophthalmopathy and Graves' hyperthyroidism. The authors amplified TCR beta CDR3 regions from RNA transcripts. First-round RT-PCR employed HTBI primers, with a second-round multiplex PCR after it. TCRdb itself ran the multiplex PCR reads through MiXCR, one entry per CDR3 protein. The sample holds over 500,000 distinct CDR3 sequences, about 20% seen once. V lost 0 bases and J 1 base, leaving 12 bases between the germline ends. The germline V gene encodes CDR1 MNHEY and CDR2 SVGAGI. The CDR3 runs 16 residues. This clonotype was recorded many times. The clonotype originates from a woman in her late teens or twenties with stable Graves' hyperthyroidism. Some clones in this sample may be carry-over from other donors' samples. Material for sequencing was peripheral blood. The chain uses TRBV6-5 and TRBJ1-1; the D gene is possibly TRBD1 (5 bases). The CDR3 coding sequence is TGTGCCAGCAGTTACTCAGCAGGGAAGACGAACACTGAAGCTTTCTTT. It encodes CASSYSAGKTNTEAFF.